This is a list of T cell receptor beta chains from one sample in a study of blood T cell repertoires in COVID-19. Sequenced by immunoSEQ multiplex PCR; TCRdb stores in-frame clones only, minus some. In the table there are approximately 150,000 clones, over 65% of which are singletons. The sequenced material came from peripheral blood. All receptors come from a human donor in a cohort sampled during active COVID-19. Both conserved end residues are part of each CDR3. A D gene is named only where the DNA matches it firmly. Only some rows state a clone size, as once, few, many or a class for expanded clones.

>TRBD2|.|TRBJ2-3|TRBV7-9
CASSLAAGATTDTQYF
TGTGCCAGCAGCTTAGCAGCGGGAGCTACTACAGATACGCAGTATTTT
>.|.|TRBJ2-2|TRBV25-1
CASSGTATGELFF
TGTGCCAGCAGTGGGACAGCAACCGGGGAGCTGTTTTTT
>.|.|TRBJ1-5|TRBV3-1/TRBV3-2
CASSQDPRVDNQPQHF
TGTGCCAGCAGCCAAGATCCCAGGGTTGACAATCAGCCCCAGCATTTT
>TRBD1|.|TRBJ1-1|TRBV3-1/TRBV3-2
CASSPRRAGGFLAEAFF
TGTGCCAGCAGCCCTAGGAGGGCAGGGGGCTTTTTGGCTGAAGCTTTCTTT
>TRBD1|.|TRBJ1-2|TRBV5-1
CASSRGQANYGYTF
TGCGCCAGCAGCCGGGGACAGGCTAACTATGGCTACACCTTC
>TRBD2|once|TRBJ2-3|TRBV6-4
CASSTTSGPPGTQYF
TGTGCCAGCAGTACGACTAGCGGGCCCCCGGGTACGCAGTATTTT
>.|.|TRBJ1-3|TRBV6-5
CASREGSSGNTIYF
TGTGCCTCTCGGGAGGGTAGCTCTGGAAACACCATATATTTT
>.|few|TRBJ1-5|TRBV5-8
CASSLRDQPQHF
TGTGCCAGCAGCTTACGGGATCAGCCCCAGCATTTT
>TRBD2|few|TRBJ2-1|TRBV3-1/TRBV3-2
CASSQERWGEGSYNEQFF
TGTGCCAGCAGCCAAGAAAGATGGGGGGAGGGCTCCTACAATGAGCAGTTCTTC
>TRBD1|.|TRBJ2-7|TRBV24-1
CATSDPGQGDYEQYF
TGTGCCACCAGTGATCCTGGACAGGGGGACTACGAGCAGTACTTC
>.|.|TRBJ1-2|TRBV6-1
CASSDIGGAGYGYTF
TGTGCCAGCAGTGACATAGGGGGGGCGGGCTATGGCTACACCTTC
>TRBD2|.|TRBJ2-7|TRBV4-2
CASRQLAASGEYEQYF
TGTGCCAGCAGACAACTAGCCGCTAGCGGGGAGTACGAGCAGTACTTC
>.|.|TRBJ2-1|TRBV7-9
CASSPGDGGRNEQFF
TGTGCCAGCAGCCCGGGGGACGGTGGACGGAATGAGCAGTTCTTC
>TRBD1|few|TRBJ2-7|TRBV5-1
CASSHPDRSYEQYF
TGCGCCAGCAGCCATCCGGACAGGTCCTACGAGCAGTACTTC
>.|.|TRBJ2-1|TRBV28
CASSTSGLVDLEQFF
TGTGCCAGCAGTACATCGGGACTCGTCGACTTGGAGCAGTTCTTC
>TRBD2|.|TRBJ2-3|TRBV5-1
CASSPGLGRASDTQYF
TGCGCCAGCAGCCCGGGACTAGGTCGCGCTTCGGATACGCAGTATTTT
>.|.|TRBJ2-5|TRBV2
CASSDQGETQYF
TGTGCCAGCAGTGACCAGGGAGAGACCCAGTACTTC
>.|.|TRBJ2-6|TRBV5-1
CASSNTSGANVLTF
TGCGCCAGCAGCAACACCTCTGGGGCCAACGTCCTGACTTTC
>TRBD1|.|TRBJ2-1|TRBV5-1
CASSLREQGSYNEQFF
TGCGCCAGCAGCTTGAGGGAACAGGGGTCCTACAATGAGCAGTTCTTC
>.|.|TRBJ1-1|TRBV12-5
CASGPGAEAFF
TGTGCTAGTGGACCGGGGGCTGAAGCTTTCTTT
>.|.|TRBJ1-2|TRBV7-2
CASSLADRRWTF
TGTGCCAGCAGCTTAGCTGACAGGCGGTGGACCTTC
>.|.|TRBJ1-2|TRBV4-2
CASSQQSAGINYGYTF
TGTGCCAGCAGCCAACAATCGGCAGGGATAAACTATGGCTACACCTTC
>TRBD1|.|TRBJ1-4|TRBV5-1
CASSPRTGSEKLFF
TGCGCCAGCAGCCCAAGGACAGGGAGTGAAAAACTGTTTTTT
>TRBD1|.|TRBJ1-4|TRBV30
CAWTLKRGPGQGAGGDEKLFF
TGTGCCTGGACGCTTAAGAGAGGTCCGGGACAGGGGGCGGGGGGGGATGAAAAACTGTTTTTT
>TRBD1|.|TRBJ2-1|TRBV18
CASSPLQGGYNEQFF
TGTGCCAGCTCACCACTACAGGGGGGCTACAATGAGCAGTTCTTC
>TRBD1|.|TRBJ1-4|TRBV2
CASREILWQGAQGNEKLFF
TGTGCCAGCAGGGAGATTTTGTGGCAGGGGGCGCAGGGTAATGAAAAACTGTTTTTT
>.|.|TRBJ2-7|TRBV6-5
CASTQPSSYEQYF
TGTGCCAGCACACAACCTAGCTCCTACGAGCAGTACTTC
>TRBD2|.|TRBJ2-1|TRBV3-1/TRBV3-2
CASSTEWGLAMDEQFF
TGTGCCAGCAGCACGGAGTGGGGACTAGCGATGGATGAGCAGTTCTTC